This paragraph covers one TCR beta chain sequence. PCR was performed using 60 Vbeta and 13 Jbeta primers. TCRdb keeps only in-frame clones here, not all; method: immunoSEQ multiplex PCR. The sample lists roughly 77,000 clones, about 68% occurring once. The sample comes from a study of cytomegalovirus exposure and HLA in healthy donors. This CDR3 is 12 amino acids long. CDR1 and CDR2 (germline): SGDLS, YYNGEE. The V and J ends lost 4 bases and 6 bases respectively, with 8 bases between them. The TCR comes from a woman aged 45-59 years in good health and CMV-seropositive. The specimen was PBMCs. The chain joins TRBV9 to TRBJ2-1, with D perhaps matching TRBD1 (6 bases). CDR3 sequence: CASSKQGNEQFF. The CDR3 region has the DNA TGTGCCAGCAGCAAACAGGGCAATGAGCAGTTCTTC. Filled out from reference TRBV9 and TRBJ2-1, the complete variable domain reads DSGVTQTPKHLITATGQRVTLRCSPRSGDLSVYWYQQSLDQGLQFLIQYYNGEERAKGNILERFSAQQFPDLHSELNLSSLELGDSALYFCASSKQGNEQFFGPGTRLTVL.